The 20 T cell receptor beta chains listed next were all sequenced from one sample in a study of T cell responses to AZD1222 COVID-19 vaccine. Only in-frame clones appear in the TCRdb table, and some are missing; sequencing was by immunoSEQ multiplex PCR. This table holds tens of thousands of clones, approximately 83% found once. This specimen was peripheral blood, taken on day 0 of AZD1222 vaccination. Receptor source: an adult in good health.

This chain uses TRBV5-5 with TRBJ1-5; 8 nucleotides agree with TRBD1. This CDR3 is 13 amino acids long. V shed 4 bases, J shed 7 bases, and the junction held 4 bases outside the gene matches. CDR1 and CDR2 (germline): SGHKS, YYEKEE (reference sequence). The CDR3 is CASSPDRAQPQHF. CDR3 nucleotides: TGTGCCAGCAGCCCGGACAGGGCCCAGCCCCAGCATTTT.

The chain uses TRBV20-1 and TRBJ1-2; D gene unclear. Trimming removed 5 bases from V and 10 bases from J, with 11 bases in between. Germline CDR1 and CDR2: DFQATT and SNEGSKA (reference sequence). The CDR3 spans 10 residues. DNA for the CDR3: TGCAGTGCTCCTGTCCCCTACTACACCTTC. Amino acid sequence: CSAPVPYYTF.

The chain recombines TRBV3-1 (or the pseudogene TRBV3-2) with TRBJ2-7; D remains ambiguous. The CDR3 covers 14 residues. Per the germline V gene, CDR1 is LGHDT and CDR2 is YNNKEL (reference sequence). V lost 1 base and J 7 bases, leaving 14 bases between the germline ends. CDR3 bases: TGTGCCAGCAGCCAAGTAGTCACTAATTCGGAGCAGTACTTC. It is translated as CASSQVVTNSEQYF.

V usage is TRBV29-1 and J usage is TRBJ1-1, with 7 nucleotides matching TRBD1. The length of the CDR3 is 14 residues. The junction had 5 bases not matched to a gene; V was cut back by 4 bases and J by 0 bases. Germline V lookup: CDR1 SQVTM, CDR2 ANQGSEA. Here the CDR3 DNA reads TGCAGCGTTGGTACAGGGGCCCTGAACACTGAAGCTTTCTTT. Its translation: CSVGTGALNTEAFF.

The chain uses TRBV3-1 (or the pseudogene TRBV3-2) and TRBJ2-3; no firm D call. The CDR3 spans 14 residues. The germline V gene has CDR1 LGHDT and CDR2 YNNKEL (reference sequence). The V end was cut by 2 bases, the J end by 0 bases, with 6 bases between. The CDR3 nucleotides are TGTGCCAGCAGCCAAAGGTTCAGCACAGATACGCAGTATTTT. It specifies CASSQRFSTDTQYF.

V gene TRBV6-5 combines with J gene TRBJ2-7; TRBD1 matches 9 bases. V was clipped by 2 bases and J by 2 bases; unmatched bases: 4. Germline-derived CDR1 and CDR2 are MNHEY and SVGAGI. This CDR3 region has 15 residues. As DNA, the CDR3 is TGTGCCAGCAGTTACAGTGGGACAGGGACCTACGAGCAGTACTTC. Translated, it gives CASSYSGTGTYEQYF.

This sequence joins TRBV4-1 and TRBJ1-6; D is possibly TRBD1 (5 bases). Trimming left V 0 bases short and J 0 bases short, with 15 bases between. Germline CDR1 MGHRA, CDR2 YSYEKL. The CDR3 contains 19 residues. The CDR3 is CASSQDKQVGHSYNSPLHF. In DNA, the CDR3 is TGCGCCAGCAGCCAAGATAAACAGGTTGGGCACTCCTATAATTCACCCCTCCACTTT.

This clone came up a few times. This chain joins TRBV5-5 and TRBJ1-2, with unresolved D. The CDR3 spans 14 residues. The germline gives CDR1 SGHKS, CDR2 YYEKEE (reference sequence). V lost 0 bases to trimming and J lost 3 bases, with 9 bases between them. CDR3 region: CASSLEGIHYGYTF. The CDR3 region has the DNA TGTGCCAGCAGCTTGGAAGGGATCCACTATGGCTACACCTTC. Full variable domain (rest looked up from reference TRBV5-5 and TRBJ1-2): DAGVTQSPTHLIKTRGQQVTLRCSPISGHKSVSWYQQVLGQGPQFIFQYYEKEERGRGNFPDRFSARQFPNYSSELNVNALLLGDSALYLCASSLEGIHYGYTFGSGTRLTVV.

CDR3 sequence reads: CASSYQVGRVGSPLHF. The DNA for the CDR3 is TGTGCCAGCAGCTACCAAGTCGGCAGGGTGGGTTCACCCCTCCACTTT. The gene calls are TRBV5-6 and TRBJ1-6, with a weak D call TRBD1 (5 bases). Germline lookup yields CDR1 SGHDT and CDR2 YYEEEE. The CDR3 is 16 residues long. V was pared by 3 bases and J by 9 bases, with 19 bases between.

The chain has TRBV7-2 and TRBJ2-7, with D unclear. Germline V gene lookup returns CDR1 SGHTA and CDR2 FQGNSA. Trimming took off 2 bases at V and 0 bases at J, with 8 bases between the two ends. The CDR3 covers 14 residues. The CDR3 DNA is TGTGCCAGCAGCTTAACGGGCAGCTCCTACGAGCAGTACTTC. The encoded protein is CASSLTGSSYEQYF.

This sequence joins TRBV3-1 (or the pseudogene TRBV3-2) and TRBJ2-3, with TRBD2 matching 8 bases. Trimming at V came to 4 bases and at J to 1 base, leaving 7 bases not matched to a gene. This CDR3 spans 16 amino acids. Germline V gene lookup returns CDR1 LGHDT and CDR2 YNNKEL (reference sequence). CDR3 coding DNA: TGTGCCAGCAGCCTAGCGGGGACCGCGGGCACAGATACGCAGTATTTT. As protein: CASSLAGTAGTDTQYF.

The rearrangement uses TRBV2 and TRBJ1-1; D is unresolved. V lost 3 bases and J lost 6, with 14 bases in between. Per germline, CDR1 SNHLY and CDR2 FYNNEI. The CDR3 loop spans 14 amino acids. CDR3 sequence (DNA): TGTGCCAGCAGTGATGCTCCTTACGGGGCTGAAGCTTTCTTT. This encodes CASSDAPYGAEAFF. Variable domain in full (rest from reference TRBV2 and TRBJ1-1): EPEVTQTPSHQVTQMGQEVILRCVPISNHLYFYWYRQILGQKVEFLVSFYNNEISEKSEIFDDQFSVERPDGSNFTLKIRSTKLEDSAMYFCASSDAPYGAEAFFGQGTRLTVV.

The J gene is TRBJ1-4, the V gene TRBV10-3, with 7 bases matching TRBD1. CDR1 is ENHRY, CDR2 SYGVKD, per germline. Losses at the gene ends were 6 bases for V and 6 bases for J; bases not matched to a gene: 7. The CDR3 has 14 residues. CDR3 sequence (DNA): TGTGCCATCAGCGAAGACAGGGCCGATGAAAAACTGTTTTTT. Protein sequence: CAISEDRADEKLFF.

V is TRBV28 and J is TRBJ1-2; 10 bases agree with TRBD1. V gave up 5 bases and J gave up 1 base; unmatched junction bases: 7. This CDR3 contains 16 residues. Germline-derived CDR1 and CDR2 are MDHEN and SYDVKM. CDR3 bases: TGTGCCAGCAGTCTACGGACAGGGGGAGTTAACTATGGCTACACCTTC. Translation gives CASSLRTGGVNYGYTF.

CDR3 sequence: CASSYRGEGNTIYF. CDR3 DNA: TGTGCCAGCAGTTACCGGGGAGAAGGAAACACCATATATTTT. V usage is TRBV6-5 and J usage is TRBJ1-3; D gene unclear. Germline V lookup: CDR1 MNHEY, CDR2 SVGAGI. This CDR3 is built from 14 residues. V was shortened by 2 bases and J by 4 bases, with 9 bases between the two germline ends.

In this sample, this clone turned up once. The genes are TRBV18 and TRBJ1-6, with TRBD1 as a possible D gene (6 bases). The CDR3 sequence is 15 residues long. Germline V gene data show CDR1 as KGHSH and CDR2 as LQKENI. V gave up 4 bases and J gave up 0 bases, with 7 bases separating them. CDR3 DNA sequence: TGTGCCAGCTCACAGGGGGACTCCTATAATTCACCCCTCCACTTT. It yields the protein CASSQGDSYNSPLHF.

The V gene is TRBV5-4, the J gene TRBJ1-2; D call uncertain. The CDR3 consists of 15 residues. The germline CDR1 and CDR2 sequences are SGHNT and YYREEE (reference sequence). Trimming took 2 bases from V and 0 from J, leaving 11 bases between them. CDR3 bases: TGTGCCAGCAGCTTTATGGAGTCAGCTAACTATGGCTACACCTTC. This translates into CASSFMESANYGYTF.

The rearrangement joins TRBV6-5 to TRBJ2-3, with TRBD2 matching over 9 bases. The CDR3 contains 15 residues. Germline CDR1 and CDR2: MNHEY and SVGAGI. Trimming cost V 6 bases and J 2 bases; bases outside gene matches: 6. The CDR3 nucleotides read TGTGCCAGCAGAGATAGCGGGGGACTCACAGATACGCAGTATTTT. Amino acids: CASRDSGGLTDTQYF.

The chain is built from TRBV28 and TRBJ1-2; D not certain. Deletions cut 2 bases from V and 5 bases from J, with 9 bases between. The CDR3 sequence is 13 residues long. Germline V gives CDR1 MDHEN, CDR2 SYDVKM. The CDR3 protein is CASSLEDGYGYTF. The CDR3 region has the DNA TGTGCCAGCAGTTTAGAAGACGGTTATGGCTACACCTTC.

The chain carries TRBV28 and TRBJ1-5, with D perhaps TRBD1 (6 bases). The CDR3 has 16 amino acids. CDR1 and CDR2 (germline): MDHEN, SYDVKM. Trimming removed 3 bases from V and 1 base from J, with 13 bases in between. The CDR3 loop is CASSFKGQKSNQPQHF. The CDR3 DNA is TGTGCCAGCAGTTTCAAGGGACAAAAGAGCAATCAGCCCCAGCATTTT. Based on the CDR3 plus reference TRBV28 and TRBJ1-5, the full variable domain is DVKVTQSSRYLVKRTGEKVFLECVQDMDHENMFWYRQDPGLGLRLIYFSYDVKMKEKGDIPEGYSVSREKKERFSLILESASTNQTSMYLCASSFKGQKSNQPQHFGDGTRLSIL.